This T cell receptor beta chain was recovered during a study of response to subunit inactivated influenza vaccine. This clonotype has a handful of counts. Its target is unknown. The germline V gene has CDR1 MNHEY and CDR2 SMNVEV (reference sequence). This CDR3 is built from 13 residues. Trimming removed 4 bases from V and 1 base from J, with 7 bases in between. Regarding the study as a whole: Authors suggested that a seasonal influenza vaccination recruits few new T cells each time.

TCRdb independently ran MiXCR on the RT-PCR reads; one entry per CDR3 protein. The sample includes about 570,000 distinct CDR3 sequences, roughly 10% of them seen just once. This TCR was recovered from a man aged 50 to 60 who received an inactivated influenza vaccine. The rearrangement joins TRBV27 to TRBJ1-1; D gene ambiguous. Source: PBMCs from blood, taken on the day of vaccination. CDR3 DNA: TGTGCCAGCAGTTCCAACAAGAACACTGAAGCTTTCTTT. Amino acid sequence: CASSSNKNTEAFF.